This T cell receptor (beta chain) came from a study of OX40 agonist ivuxolimab in advanced cancers. Profiled with immunoSEQ multiplex PCR; TCRdb holds only in-frame clones, not every one. The sample includes tens of thousands of clones, 70% to 90% of them seen just once. V lost 3 bases and J 1 base, leaving 13 bases between the germline ends. Germline-derived CDR1 and CDR2 are SGDLS and YYNGEE. The CDR3 has 15 residues. Exclusion of a patient followed from autoimmune disease history or systemic immunosuppression. The sequenced sample was CD4+ or CD8+ T cells sorted from blood, obtained in a trial of the OX40 agonist ivuxolimab. This TCR derives from an adult with an advanced solid tumor such as melanoma, head and neck, liver or kidney cancer. This rearrangement joins TRBV9 to TRBJ1-2, with D hard to call. Here the CDR3 DNA reads TGTGCCAGCAGCGGTCTTGGACGCGGTAACTATGGCTACACCTTC. Translation gives CASSGLGRGNYGYTF.